Listed here are 2 T cell receptor beta chains from one sample, sequenced in a study of shared clonotypes between healthy human individuals. Cells designated naive CD8 were CD45RO-negative and were positively selected for CCR7, with terminally differentiated effector memory CD45RA+ cells excluded. Using immunoSEQ multiplex PCR, the repertoire was profiled, and TCRdb retains in-frame clones only, with some absent. Of about 2.1 million clones listed, about 92% are singletons. Sequencing was performed on naive CD8+ T cells from PBMCs. The receptor set was obtained from a man between 18 and 29 years old in good health. Some clones in this sample may be carry-over from other donors' samples.

The chain uses TRBV5-4 and TRBJ2-7, with D possibly TRBD2 on 5 matching bases. This CDR3 is 15 amino acids long. Looked up from germline, CDR1 is SGHNT and CDR2 is YYREEE (reference sequence). Trimming removed 3 bases from V and 6 bases from J, with 19 bases in between. CDR3 loop: CASSWEKLGNGEQYF. Written as DNA, the CDR3 is TGTGCCAGCAGCTGGGAGAAACTGGGGAACGGCGAGCAGTACTTC.

The chain carries TRBV15 and TRBJ1-2, with TRBD1 as a possible D gene (6 bases). From germline, CDR1 is LNHNV and CDR2 YYDKDF (reference sequence). The CDR3 extends over 15 amino acids. The V end lost 1 base, the J end lost 2 bases, and 11 bases lay between the germline ends. The CDR3 nucleotides are TGTGCCACCAGCAGAGCCAGGGGCCCCAACTATGGCTACACCTTC. Translating it yields CATSRARGPNYGYTF.